The sequence of this T cell receptor (beta chain) was determined in a study of T cells in Graves' hyperthyroidism and ophthalmopathy. General study points: Progression to ophthalmopathy was predicted a median of approximately seven months early.

There were TCR beta CDR3 regions amplified from RNA transcripts. Researchers ran a first-round RT-PCR on the TCR CDR3 using the HTBI primer set. TCRdb fed the multiplex PCR reads into MiXCR, producing one record per CDR3 protein. In the table there are around 570,000 distinct CDR3 sequences, about 20% of which are singletons. Germline loops: CDR1 KGHSH, CDR2 LQKENI. V gave up 1 base and J gave up 4 bases, with 8 bases separating them. The CDR3 runs 14 residues. The sample holds a few counts of this clonotype. What it binds is not known. The chain couples TRBV18 to TRBJ1-5, with D possibly TRBD1 on 5 matching bases. The source material was blood. The source is a man in his forties with Graves' ophthalmopathy. CDR3 nucleotides: TGTGCCAGCTCACCACAGGGGACTAATCAGCCCCAGCATTTT. This codes for CASSPQGTNQPQHF. The full variable domain, completed using reference TRBV18 and TRBJ1-5, is NAGVMQNPRHLVRRRGQEARLRCSPMKGHSHVYWYRQLPEEGLKFMVYLQKENIIDESGMPKERFSAEFPKEGPSILRIQQVVRGDSAAYFCASSPQGTNQPQHFGDGTRLSIL.